These 17 T cell receptor beta chains came from one sample sequenced in a study of T-cell reconstitution after alpha-beta-depleted transplantation in children. Preparation of the TCRbeta library involved a method that used unique molecular identifiers. TCRdb processed the PCR reads anew with MiXCR; each CDR3 protein has one entry. Of approximately 510,000 distinct CDR3 sequences listed, approximately 20% were seen once; the top ten hold 2.5% to 4%. Sequences were derived from PBMCs from the stem cell graft donor, sampled from the stem cell graft. These receptors came from a human donor who donated a stem cell graft to a child with acute lymphoblastic leukemia.

CDR3 residues: CASSVEGGGNIQYF. CDR3 DNA: TGTGCCAGCAGCGTAGAGGGGGGGGGAAACATTCAGTACTTC. The V and J genes are TRBV9 and TRBJ2-4; maybe TRBD2 (7 bases). Trimming pared 0 bases from V and 6 bases from J, leaving 10 bases between. The germline V gene encodes CDR1 SGDLS and CDR2 YYNGEE. The CDR3 spans 14 residues. The whole variable domain, filled in from reference TRBV9 and TRBJ2-4, reads DSGVTQTPKHLITATGQRVTLRCSPRSGDLSVYWYQQSLDQGLQFLIQYYNGEERAKGNILERFSAQQFPDLHSELNLSSLELGDSALYFCASSVEGGGNIQYFGAGTRLSVL.

The table lists this clonotype with a few counts. CDR3 region: CASSLMGTEQYF. DNA for the CDR3: TGTGCCAGCAGCCTCATGGGCACCGAGCAGTACTTC. The chain uses TRBV7-2 and TRBJ2-7, with D unresolved. This CDR3 spans 12 amino acids. The V end was cut by 5 bases, the J end by 6 bases, with 11 bases between. The germline CDR1 and CDR2 sequences are SGHTA and FQGNSA.

This clonotype turned up a few times. The J gene is TRBJ2-1, the V gene TRBV5-1; no clear D. CDR3 length: 15 residues. Looked up from germline, CDR1 is SGHRS and CDR2 is YFSETQ. V shed 4 bases and J shed 6 bases, with 17 bases lying between them. CDR3 nucleotide sequence: TGCGCCAGCAGCCCCACGCTCGAGTGGGGCAATGAGCAGTTCTTC. Translated, it gives CASSPTLEWGNEQFF.

This clonotype occurred a few times. The J gene is TRBJ2-7, the V gene TRBV7-9; TRBD1 aligns across 7 bases. CDR1 is SEHNR, CDR2 FQNEAQ, per germline (reference sequence). V was pared by 5 bases and J by 1 base, with 8 bases of the junction left unmatched. The CDR3 is 15 residues long. In DNA, the CDR3 is TGTGCCAGCAGCCGAAGACAGGGTCTTTCCTACGAGCAGTACTTC. Translating it yields CASSRRQGLSYEQYF.

The chain is built from TRBV12-3 or TRBV12-4 and TRBJ2-2; maybe TRBD2 (5 bases). V was clipped by 0 bases and J by 4 bases, with 9 bases between them. CDR3 size: 15 residues. The DNA for the CDR3 is TGTGCCAGCAGTTTAGCGCTCGGGGTCACCGGGGAGCTGTTTTTT. Protein product: CASSLALGVTGELFF.

This clonotype showed up just a few times. CDR3 sequence: CASTNVDRQETQYF. In DNA form, the CDR3 reads TGTGCCAGCACAAACGTCGACAGACAAGAGACCCAGTACTTC. The V gene is TRBV25-1, the J gene TRBJ2-5; possible D gene TRBD1, 5 bases. Trimming pared 7 bases from V and 2 bases from J, leaving 14 bases between. The CDR3 consists of 14 residues. Germline V gene lookup returns CDR1 MGHDK and CDR2 SYGVNS.

CDR3 DNA: TGCAGTGCTAAGACTAGCGGGAGTTATTACGAGCAGTACTTC. This translates into CSAKTSGSYYEQYF. V usage is TRBV20-1 and J usage is TRBJ2-7; 12 positions match TRBD2. There are 14 residues in the CDR3. The ends lost 4 bases at V and 4 bases at J; junction bases unmatched: 5. Looked up from germline, CDR1 is DFQATT and CDR2 is SNEGSKA (reference sequence).

V usage is TRBV9 and J usage is TRBJ2-1, with no clear D. Germline V gives CDR1 SGDLS, CDR2 YYNGEE. The CDR3 is 13 residues long. Trimming took 3 bases from V and 9 from J, leaving 13 bases between them. The CDR3 region has the DNA TGTGCCAGCAGCGCCCCGCGGCGATCTGAGCAGTTCTTC. Its protein is CASSAPRRSEQFF.

This clonotype was recorded a few times. The chain recombines TRBV5-1 with TRBJ2-1; 8 nucleotides line up with TRBD2. V gave up 2 bases and J gave up 9 bases; unmatched junction bases: 7. Germline CDR1 is SGHRS and CDR2 is YFSETQ. This CDR3 has 14 residues. The DNA for the CDR3 is TGCGCCAGCAGCTTCGCTCGGGAGGGCGGTGAGCAGTTCTTC. It is translated as CASSFAREGGEQFF.

There are a few counts of this clonotype. The chain couples TRBV29-1 to TRBJ1-1; unclear D gene. This CDR3 is 12 amino acids long. V was cut by 5 bases and J by 5 bases, with 12 bases left in between. Germline assignment: CDR1 SQVTM and CDR2 ANQGSEA. CDR3 DNA: TGCAGCGTTTTGTCCGGGCGTACTGAAGCTTTCTTT. Protein sequence: CSVLSGRTEAFF.

This clonotype was recorded a few times. V usage is TRBV30 and J usage is TRBJ2-7; either TRBD1 or TRBD2 may supply D (5 bases each). The CDR3 has 14 residues. Germline-derived CDR1 and CDR2 are GTSNPN and SVGIG (reference sequence). Trimming shortened V by 4 bases and J by 0 bases, and 13 bases separated the two germline ends. The DNA for the CDR3 is TGTGCCTGGATTGGGACCGGCAGCTCCTACGAGCAGTACTTC. This gives the protein CAWIGTGSSYEQYF.

The rearrangement uses TRBV27 and TRBJ1-2; D gene uncertain. The CDR3 is 15 amino acids. Trimming cost V 0 bases and J 5 bases, with 13 bases left between them. Germline CDR1 and CDR2: MNHEY and SMNVEV (reference sequence). CDR3 nucleotides: TGTGCCAGCAGTTTATCAGGGCCGCCGTGGTATGGCTACACCTTC. Translation: CASSLSGPPWYGYTF.

This chain connects TRBV12-3 or TRBV12-4 to TRBJ2-3; 14 positions agree with TRBD2. The V gene end was trimmed by 2 bases and the J gene end by 3 bases; junction bases not matched to a gene: 1. This CDR3 contains 16 residues. The CDR3 protein is CASSLWTSGRTDTQYF. The CDR3 DNA is TGTGCCAGCAGTTTATGGACTAGCGGGAGGACAGATACGCAGTATTTT.

This clonotype was seen a few times. The chain couples TRBV11-2 to TRBJ2-7, with D possibly matching TRBD2 (6 bases). Trimming pared 3 bases from V and 1 base from J, leaving 13 bases between. The CDR3 length is 15 residues. Germline CDR1 and CDR2: SGHAT and FQNNGV. Here the CDR3 reads CASSFSLALSYEQYF. In DNA, the CDR3 is TGTGCCAGCAGCTTCTCCCTAGCGTTATCCTACGAGCAGTACTTC.

The chain recombines TRBV14 with TRBJ2-7, with D possibly matching TRBD1 (6 bases). CDR1 is SGHDN, CDR2 FVKESK, per germline. The V gene lost 2 bases and the J gene lost 9 bases, with 23 bases spanning the gap. The length of the CDR3 is 16 residues. In DNA, the CDR3 is TGTGCCAGCAGCCAACCACCATATGGGGGCCCAGATACGCAGTACTTC. Protein sequence: CASSQPPYGGPDTQYF.

The rearrangement links TRBV13 to TRBJ1-1; D is ambiguous. The CDR3 is 13 amino acids. The V end lost 8 bases, the J end lost 2 bases, and 12 bases lay between the germline ends. The germline CDR1 and CDR2 sequences are PRHDT and FYEKMQ (reference sequence). The CDR3 here is CASSRGINTEAFF. The CDR3, as DNA: TGTGCCAGCTCTCGAGGGATTAACACTGAAGCTTTCTTT.

The rearrangement links TRBV19 to TRBJ2-7; D is perhaps TRBD2 (5 bases). The CDR3 sequence is 15 residues long. V lost 5 bases to trimming and J lost 2 bases, with 16 bases between them. CDR1 and CDR2 (germline): LNHDA, SQIVND (reference sequence). In DNA, the CDR3 is TGTGCCAGTAGTGTCAGTTCGGGGTTCCCCTACGAGCAGTACTTC. Encoded protein: CASSVSSGFPYEQYF.